The rows below give T cell receptor beta chains drawn from one sample of a study of Ad26.COV2.S vaccination and SARS-CoV-2 variants. Here immunoSEQ multiplex PCR was the method, and the copy in TCRdb shows in-frame clones only, minus some. The sample contains around 300,000 clones, roughly 88% of which appear only once. The sample here was peripheral blood, taken in a trial of Ad26.COV2.S vaccine versus placebo. All receptors derive from a person aged 18-65 years who received the Ad26.COV2.S COVID-19 vaccine or a placebo. Each CDR3 is given without its conserved first and last residue.

j_gene: TRBJ2-2
v_gene: TRBV12-3/TRBV12-4
len: 10
CDR3aa: ASSLVRGELF

j_gene: TRBJ1-5
v_gene: TRBV15
len: 11
CDR3aa: ATSDRMDQPQH

j_gene: TRBJ1-4
v_gene: TRBV6-5
len: 12
CDR3aa: ASSSRDKDEKLF

j_gene: TRBJ2-3
v_gene: TRBV5-1
len: 14
CDR3aa: ASSSGLAGGADTQY

j_gene: TRBJ2-5
v_gene: TRBV4-2
len: 13
CDR3aa: ASSLGAGGWETQY

j_gene: TRBJ1-2
v_gene: TRBV18
len: 12
CDR3aa: ASSPLPGLYGYT

j_gene: TRBJ1-1
v_gene: TRBV18
len: 11
CDR3aa: ASSQGLNTEAF

j_gene: TRBJ2-3
v_gene: TRBV3-1/TRBV3-2
len: 11
CDR3aa: ASSLYLRDTQY

j_gene: TRBJ1-1
v_gene: TRBV21-1
len: 12
CDR3aa: ARKGQGRGTEAF

j_gene: TRBJ2-7
v_gene: TRBV6-6
len: 14
CDR3aa: ASSYPRDGGAYEQY

j_gene: TRBJ1-5
v_gene: TRBV6-2/TRBV6-3
len: 13
CDR3aa: ASSLPNQGEQPQH

j_gene: TRBJ2-1
v_gene: TRBV2
len: 16
CDR3aa: ASSEVASGVPPYNEQF

j_gene: TRBJ2-7
v_gene: TRBV19
len: 15
CDR3aa: ASSTTSGGRWPWEQY

j_gene: TRBJ1-1
v_gene: TRBV29-1
len: 14
CDR3aa: SAIVGTANLGTEAF

j_gene: TRBJ2-6
v_gene: TRBV15
len: 11
CDR3aa: ATSSRGANVLT

j_gene: TRBJ2-5
v_gene: TRBV7-3
len: 14
CDR3aa: ASSHLGPSNQETQY

j_gene: TRBJ2-3
v_gene: TRBV4-1
len: 19
CDR3aa: ASSHRKTGTSGRARTDTQY